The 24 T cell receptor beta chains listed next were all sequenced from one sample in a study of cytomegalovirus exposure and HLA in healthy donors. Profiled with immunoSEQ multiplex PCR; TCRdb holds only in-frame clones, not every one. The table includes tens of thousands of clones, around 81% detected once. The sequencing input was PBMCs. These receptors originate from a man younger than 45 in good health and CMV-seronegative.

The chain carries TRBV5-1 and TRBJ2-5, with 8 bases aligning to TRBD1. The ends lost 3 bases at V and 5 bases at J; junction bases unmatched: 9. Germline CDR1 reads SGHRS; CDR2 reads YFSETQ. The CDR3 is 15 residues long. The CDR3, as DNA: TGCGCCAGCAGCTATGGACAGGGCCTAGGGGAGACCCAGTACTTC. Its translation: CASSYGQGLGETQYF.

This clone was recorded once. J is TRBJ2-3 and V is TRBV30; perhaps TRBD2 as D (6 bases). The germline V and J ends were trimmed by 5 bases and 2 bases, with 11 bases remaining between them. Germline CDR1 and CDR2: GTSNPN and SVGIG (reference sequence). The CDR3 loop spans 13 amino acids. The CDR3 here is CAWSGTSTDTQYF. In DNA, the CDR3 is TGTGCCTGGTCCGGGACTTCCACAGATACGCAGTATTTT.

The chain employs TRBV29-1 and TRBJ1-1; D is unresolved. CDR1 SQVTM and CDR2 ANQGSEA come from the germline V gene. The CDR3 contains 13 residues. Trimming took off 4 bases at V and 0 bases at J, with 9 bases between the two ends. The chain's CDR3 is CSVVGRLNTEAFF. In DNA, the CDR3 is TGCAGCGTTGTCGGCAGGTTGAACACTGAAGCTTTCTTT.

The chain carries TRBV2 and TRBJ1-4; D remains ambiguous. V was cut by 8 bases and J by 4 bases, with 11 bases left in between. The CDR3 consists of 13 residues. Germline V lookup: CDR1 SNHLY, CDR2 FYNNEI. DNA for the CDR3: TGTGCCAGCCTCCGAGGTCGTAATGAAAAACTGTTTTTT. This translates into CASLRGRNEKLFF.

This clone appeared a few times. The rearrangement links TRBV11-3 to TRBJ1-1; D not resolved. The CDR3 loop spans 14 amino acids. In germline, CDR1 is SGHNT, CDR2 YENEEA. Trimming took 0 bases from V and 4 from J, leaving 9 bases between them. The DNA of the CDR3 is TGTGCCAGCAGCTTAGAGGGTGGAGGCACTGAAGCTTTCTTT. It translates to CASSLEGGGTEAFF.

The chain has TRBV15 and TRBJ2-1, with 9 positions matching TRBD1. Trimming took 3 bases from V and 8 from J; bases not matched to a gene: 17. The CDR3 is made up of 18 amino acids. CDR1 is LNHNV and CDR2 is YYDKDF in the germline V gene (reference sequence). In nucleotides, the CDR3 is TGTGCCACCAGCAGGGAAAAGACCGGGACAGGGTTTATGGATGAGCAGTTCTTC. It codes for CATSREKTGTGFMDEQFF.

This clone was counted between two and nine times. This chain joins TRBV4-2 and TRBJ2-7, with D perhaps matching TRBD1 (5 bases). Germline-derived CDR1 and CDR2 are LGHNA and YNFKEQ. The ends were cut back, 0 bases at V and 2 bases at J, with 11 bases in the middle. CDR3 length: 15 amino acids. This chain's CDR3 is CASSQETDTTYEQYF. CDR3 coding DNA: TGTGCCAGCAGCCAAGAGACAGATACTACCTACGAGCAGTACTTC.

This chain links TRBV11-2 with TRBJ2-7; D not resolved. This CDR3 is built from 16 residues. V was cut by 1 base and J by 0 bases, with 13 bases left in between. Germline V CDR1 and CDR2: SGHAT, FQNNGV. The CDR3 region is CASSLVAYRISYEQYF. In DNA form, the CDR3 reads TGTGCCAGCAGCTTAGTAGCCTACCGCATCTCCTACGAGCAGTACTTC. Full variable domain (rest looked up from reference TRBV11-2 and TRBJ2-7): EAGVAQSPRYKIIEKRQSVAFWCNPISGHATLYWYQQILGQGPKLLIQFQNNGVVDDSQLPKDRFSAERLKGVDSTLKIQPAKLEDSAVYLCASSLVAYRISYEQYFGPGTRLTVT.

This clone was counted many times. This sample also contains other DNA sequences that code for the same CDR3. The CDR3 is CASSGLAGGPDTQYF. CDR3 coding DNA: TGTGCCAGCAGCGGGCTGGCGGGGGGGCCAGATACGCAGTATTTT. The chain joins TRBV6-1 to TRBJ2-3; TRBD2 agrees at 9 bases. From germline, CDR1 is MNHNS and CDR2 SASEGT. The CDR3 is 15 residues long. The V segment lost 6 bases and the J segment 4 bases; nucleotides outside the gene matches: 8.

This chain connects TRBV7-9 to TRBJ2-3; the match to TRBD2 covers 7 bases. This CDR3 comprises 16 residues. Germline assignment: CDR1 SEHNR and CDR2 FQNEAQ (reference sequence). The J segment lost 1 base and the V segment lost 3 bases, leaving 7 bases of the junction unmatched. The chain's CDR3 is CASSFVGSGGTDTQYF. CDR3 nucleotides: TGTGCCAGCAGCTTTGTGGGAAGCGGGGGCACAGATACGCAGTATTTT.

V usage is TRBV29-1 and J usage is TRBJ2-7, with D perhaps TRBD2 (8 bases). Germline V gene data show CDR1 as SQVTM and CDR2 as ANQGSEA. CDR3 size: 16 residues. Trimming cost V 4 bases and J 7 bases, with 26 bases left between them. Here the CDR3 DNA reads TGCAGCGTTGCGGGGGGGGGCGGGACAGTTCTAGGGGAGCAGTACGTC. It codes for CSVAGGGGTVLGEQYV.

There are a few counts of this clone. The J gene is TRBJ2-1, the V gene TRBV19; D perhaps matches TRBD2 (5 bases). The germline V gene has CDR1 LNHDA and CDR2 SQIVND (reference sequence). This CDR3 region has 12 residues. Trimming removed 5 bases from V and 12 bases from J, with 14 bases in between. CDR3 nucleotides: TGTGCCAGTAGTGCATGGACTGGTGGGCAGTTCTTC. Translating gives CASSAWTGGQFF.

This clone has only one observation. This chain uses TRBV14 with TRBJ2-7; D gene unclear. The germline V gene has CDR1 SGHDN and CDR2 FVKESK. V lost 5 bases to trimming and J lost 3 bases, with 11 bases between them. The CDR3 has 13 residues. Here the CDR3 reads CASSNRYFYEQYF. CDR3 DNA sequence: TGTGCCAGCAGCAACCGATACTTCTACGAGCAGTACTTC. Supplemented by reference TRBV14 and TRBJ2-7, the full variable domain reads EAGVTQFPSHSVIEKGQTVTLRCDPISGHDNLYWYRRVMGKEIKFLLHFVKESKQDESGMPNNRFLAERTGGTYSTLKVQPAELEDSGVYFCASSNRYFYEQYFGPGTRLTVT.

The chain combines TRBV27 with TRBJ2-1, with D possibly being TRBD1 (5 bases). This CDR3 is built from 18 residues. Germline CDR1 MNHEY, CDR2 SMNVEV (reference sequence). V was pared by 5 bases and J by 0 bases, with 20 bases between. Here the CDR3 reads CASSPPSPRASSYNEQFF. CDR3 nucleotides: TGTGCCAGCAGTCCACCCTCGCCCAGGGCCAGCTCCTACAATGAGCAGTTCTTC.

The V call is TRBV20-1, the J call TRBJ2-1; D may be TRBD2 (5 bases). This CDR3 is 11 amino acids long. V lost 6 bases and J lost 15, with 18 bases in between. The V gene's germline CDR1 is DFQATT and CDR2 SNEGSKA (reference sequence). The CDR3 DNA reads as TGCAGTGCAGGTCCCGGGGTTCATCGGTTCTTC. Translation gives CSAGPGVHRFF.

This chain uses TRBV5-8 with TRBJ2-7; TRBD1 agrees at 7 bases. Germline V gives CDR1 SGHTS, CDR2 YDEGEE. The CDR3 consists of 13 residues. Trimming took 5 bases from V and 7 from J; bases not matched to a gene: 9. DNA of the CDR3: TGTGCCAGCAGGATGACAGGGTCCGAGGAGCAGTACGTC. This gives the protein CASRMTGSEEQYV.

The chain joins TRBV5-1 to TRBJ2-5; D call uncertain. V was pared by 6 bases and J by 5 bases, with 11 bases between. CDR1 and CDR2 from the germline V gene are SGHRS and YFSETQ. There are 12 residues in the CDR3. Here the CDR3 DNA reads TGCGCCAGCAAGTTTTTGCAGGAGACCCAGTACTTC. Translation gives CASKFLQETQYF.

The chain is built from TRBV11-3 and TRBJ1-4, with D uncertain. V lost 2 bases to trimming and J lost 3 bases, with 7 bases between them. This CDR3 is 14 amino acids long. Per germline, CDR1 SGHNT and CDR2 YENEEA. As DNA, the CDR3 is TGTGCCAGCAGCTTACGTTCTGCTAATGAAAAACTGTTTTTT. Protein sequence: CASSLRSANEKLFF. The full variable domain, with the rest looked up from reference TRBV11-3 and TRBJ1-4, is EAGVVQSPRYKIIEKKQPVAFWCNPISGHNTLYWYLQNLGQGPELLIRYENEEAVDDSQLPKDRFSAERLKGVDSTLKIQPAELGDSAVYLCASSLRSANEKLFFGSGTQLSVL.

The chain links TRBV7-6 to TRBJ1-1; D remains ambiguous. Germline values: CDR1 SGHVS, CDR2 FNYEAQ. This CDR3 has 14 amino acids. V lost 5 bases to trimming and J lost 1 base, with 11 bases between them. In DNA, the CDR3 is TGTGCCAGCAGCACCATGGAGGGGAACACTGAAGCTTTCTTT. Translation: CASSTMEGNTEAFF.

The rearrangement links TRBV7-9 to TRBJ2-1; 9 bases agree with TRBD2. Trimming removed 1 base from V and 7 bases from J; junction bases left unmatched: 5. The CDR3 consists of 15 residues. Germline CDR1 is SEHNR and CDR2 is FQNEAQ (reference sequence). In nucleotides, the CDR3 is TGTGCCAGCAGCTTAGGTGTAGCGGGGGTGAATGAGCAGTTCTTC. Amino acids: CASSLGVAGVNEQFF.

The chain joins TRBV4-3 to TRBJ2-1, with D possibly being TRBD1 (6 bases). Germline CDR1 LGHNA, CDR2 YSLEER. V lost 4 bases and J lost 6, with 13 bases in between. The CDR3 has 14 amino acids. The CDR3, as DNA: TGCGCCAGCAGCCCGTCGGACAGCCTCAATGAGCAGTTCTTC. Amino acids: CASSPSDSLNEQFF.

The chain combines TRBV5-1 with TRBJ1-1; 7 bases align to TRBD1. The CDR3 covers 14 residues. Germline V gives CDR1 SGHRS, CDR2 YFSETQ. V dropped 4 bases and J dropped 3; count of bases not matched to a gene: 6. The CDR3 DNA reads TGCGCCAGCAGCCGACAGGGAACGGACACTGAAGCTTTCTTT. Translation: CASSRQGTDTEAFF.

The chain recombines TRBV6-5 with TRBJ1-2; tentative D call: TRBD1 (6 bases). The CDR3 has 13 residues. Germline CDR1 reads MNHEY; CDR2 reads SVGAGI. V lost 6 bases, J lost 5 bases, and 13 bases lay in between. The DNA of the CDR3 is TGTGCCAGCAGCTTGGACAGACTATATGGCTACACCTTC. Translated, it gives CASSLDRLYGYTF.

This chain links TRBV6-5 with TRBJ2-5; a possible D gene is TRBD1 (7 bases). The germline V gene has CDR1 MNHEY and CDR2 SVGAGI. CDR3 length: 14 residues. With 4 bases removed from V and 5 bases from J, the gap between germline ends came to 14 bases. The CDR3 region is CASSFDREAETQYF. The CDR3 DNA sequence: TGTGCCAGCAGTTTCGACAGGGAGGCTGAGACCCAGTACTTC.